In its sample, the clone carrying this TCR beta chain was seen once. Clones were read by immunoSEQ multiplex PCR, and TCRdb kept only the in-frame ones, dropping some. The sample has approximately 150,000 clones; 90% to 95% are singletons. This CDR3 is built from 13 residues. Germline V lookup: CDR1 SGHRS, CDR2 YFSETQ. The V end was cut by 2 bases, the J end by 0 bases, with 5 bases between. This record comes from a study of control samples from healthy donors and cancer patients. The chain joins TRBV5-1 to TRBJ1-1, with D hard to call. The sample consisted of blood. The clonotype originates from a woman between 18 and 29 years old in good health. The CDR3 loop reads CASSFQMNTEAFF. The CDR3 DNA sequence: TGCGCCAGCAGCTTCCAGATGAACACTGAAGCTTTCTTT.